The clone carrying this T cell receptor (beta chain) was recorded many times. CDR3 length: 12 residues. Germline V gene data show CDR1 as LNHDA and CDR2 as SQIVND (reference sequence). Trimming removed 10 bases from V and 2 bases from J, with 11 bases in between. Time point of the sample: sample taken at primary tumor resection. Whole RNA came from tumor, nontumor lung or frozen PBMC and was sequenced without being sorted. The data originate from a study of spatial heterogeneity in lung cancer. About the research overall: Raw-read counts averaged over ten per unique TCR and UMI combination.

One entry per CDR3 protein results from TCRdb running MiXCR on the 5' RACE reads. This sample has some 85,000 distinct CDR3 sequences, with 15% to 25% found just once. This rearrangement joins TRBV19 to TRBJ1-2; no firm D call. The sequencing used PBMCs, collected at surgery. The sequence derives from a male donor with early-stage non-small cell lung cancer. CDR3 bases: TGTGCCACCTCCGTAGGGAACTATGGCTACACCTTC. Translated, it gives CATSVGNYGYTF.